These 27 T cell receptor beta chains were all obtained from the same sample, sequenced in a study of blood T cell repertoires in COVID-19. Assay: immunoSEQ multiplex PCR; the TCRdb copy retains only in-frame clones and omits some. The sample shows approximately 290,000 clones, 70% to 90% of them seen only once. Sequenced: PBMCs or T cells enriched from blood (not recorded which). These receptors came from a woman younger than 45 who had recovered from COVID-19.

The chain recombines TRBV7-3 with TRBJ2-7; 8 nucleotides align to TRBD2. Germline V CDR1 and CDR2: SGHTA, FQGTGA. The CDR3 consists of 13 residues. The trim removed 5 bases at V and 6 bases at J, leaving 6 bases unmatched. The CDR3 DNA reads TGTGCCAGCAGCCCGAGCGGGAGCCGCGAGCAGTACTTC. Translation gives CASSPSGSREQYF. The whole variable domain, filled in from reference TRBV7-3 and TRBJ2-7, reads GAGVSQTPSNKVTEKGKYVELRCDPISGHTALYWYRQSLGQGPEFLIYFQGTGAADDSGLPNDRFFAVRPEGSVSTLKIQRTERGDSAVYLCASSPSGSREQYFGPGTRLTVT.

The chain links TRBV28 to TRBJ2-6; perhaps TRBD1 as D (6 bases). In germline, CDR1 is MDHEN, CDR2 SYDVKM. Trimming removed 7 bases at V and 0 bases at J, with 13 bases between. The CDR3 spans 16 residues. The CDR3 region is CASKLGQLSGANVLTF. For the CDR3, the DNA is TGTGCCAGCAAACTCGGACAGCTCTCTGGGGCCAACGTCCTGACTTTC.

The rearrangement uses TRBV7-9 and TRBJ2-7; TRBD2 is a possible D gene (7 bases). The CDR3 totals 12 residues. The germline V gene encodes CDR1 SEHNR and CDR2 FQNEAQ (reference sequence). Trimming pared 3 bases from V and 6 bases from J, leaving 9 bases between. CDR3 sequence: CASSFAGAEQYF. CDR3 DNA sequence: TGTGCCAGCAGCTTTGCGGGGGCCGAGCAGTACTTC.

This clone was seen a single time. This chain uses TRBV28 with TRBJ1-5, with 9 bases fitting TRBD1. Trimming cost V 8 bases and J 7 bases; bases outside gene matches: 6. Germline CDR1 reads MDHEN; CDR2 reads SYDVKM. This CDR3 is built from 13 residues. CDR3 sequence (DNA): TGTGCCAGCGGGACAGGGCTAGGGCAGCCCCAGCATTTT. This gives the protein CASGTGLGQPQHF.

V and J are TRBV14 and TRBJ1-1, with 7 bases that match TRBD1. The CDR3 has 16 amino acids. V shed 3 bases, J shed 0 bases, and the junction held 7 bases outside the gene matches. Per germline, CDR1 SGHDN and CDR2 FVKESK. This chain's CDR3 is CASSHYSDRVNTEAFF. The CDR3 coding sequence is TGTGCCAGCAGCCATTATAGCGACAGGGTGAACACTGAAGCTTTCTTT.

This clone was recorded many times. This chain links TRBV7-6 with TRBJ1-1, with D unresolved. Between the trimmed V and J ends, which lost 1 base and 1 base, there was a span of 10 bases. Germline assignment: CDR1 SGHVS and CDR2 FNYEAQ. This CDR3 comprises 15 residues. DNA of the CDR3: TGTGCCAGCAGCTTAGATGCCCCCGGGAACACTGAAGCTTTCTTT. Translated, it gives CASSLDAPGNTEAFF.

This rearrangement joins TRBV5-6 to TRBJ1-5; D uncertain. CDR1 and CDR2 (germline): SGHDT, YYEEEE. The CDR3 is made up of 14 amino acids. Trimming stripped 2 bases from V and 10 bases from J, with 16 bases between. The CDR3 reads CASSLWGFGKPQHF. For the CDR3, the DNA is TGTGCCAGCAGCTTATGGGGTTTCGGGAAACCCCAGCATTTT.

This clone was counted a few times. The chain joins TRBV7-2 to TRBJ2-7; weak D call: TRBD1 (5 bases). This CDR3 spans 14 amino acids. Germline V gene data show CDR1 as SGHTA and CDR2 as FQGNSA. V was pared by 1 base and J by 3 bases, with 10 bases between. CDR3 sequence (DNA): TGTGCCAGCAGCTTAGAAGGGGTTAACTACGAGCAGTACTTC. Residues: CASSLEGVNYEQYF. Drawing the rest from reference TRBV7-2 and TRBJ2-7, the complete variable domain is GAGVSQSPSNKVTEKGKDVELRCDPISGHTALYWYRQSLGQGLEFLIYFQGNSAPDKSGLPSDRFSAERTGGSVSTLTIQRTQQEDSAVYLCASSLEGVNYEQYFGPGTRLTVT.

This clone was counted only a few times. The V gene is TRBV6-5, the J gene TRBJ1-1; 7 bases line up with TRBD1. V shed 6 bases and J 10 bases; nucleotides not matched to a gene: 5. In germline, CDR1 is MNHEY, CDR2 SVGAGI. The CDR3 runs 11 residues. The CDR3 coding sequence is TGTGCCAGCAGCGTACAGGGGAGAGCTTTCTTT. Residues: CASSVQGRAFF.

This rearrangement joins TRBV11-3 to TRBJ1-2; 12 nucleotides align to TRBD1. Germline trimming cut 1 base from V and 0 bases from J; bases unmatched to any gene: 12. Germline V gene lookup returns CDR1 SGHNT and CDR2 YENEEA. The length of the CDR3 is 20 residues. CDR3 coding DNA: TGTGCCAGCAGCTTAGTGGGTCCCCGGGACAGGGGGCGAGCTAACTATGGCTACACCTTC. It encodes CASSLVGPRDRGRANYGYTF.

This chain uses TRBV5-1 with TRBJ2-5, with D possibly matching TRBD2 (6 bases). V shed 9 bases and J shed 2 bases, with 20 bases lying between them. From germline, CDR1 is SGHRS and CDR2 YFSETQ. The CDR3 contains 15 residues. Written as DNA, the CDR3 is TGCGCCACCAGATCGGGGGACCGAGCGCAAGAGACCCAGTACTTC. Translating gives CATRSGDRAQETQYF.

The CDR3 loop reads CASSSSYQANQPQHF. CDR3 in DNA: TGTGCCAGCAGCTCAAGTTACCAGGCGAATCAGCCCCAGCATTTT. The V and J genes are TRBV7-8 and TRBJ1-5; D ambiguous. The CDR3 runs 15 residues. The V gene's germline CDR1 is SGHVS and CDR2 FQNEAQ. V was shortened by 4 bases and J by 4 bases, with 14 bases between the two germline ends.

This clone was picked up a small number of times. The V call is TRBV5-1, the J call TRBJ2-7; D is possibly TRBD1 (6 bases). Trimming removed 4 bases from V and 6 bases from J, with 17 bases in between. This CDR3 region has 14 residues. The germline V gene has CDR1 SGHRS and CDR2 YFSETQ. The CDR3 here is CASSSQGPGSEQYF. CDR3 DNA sequence: TGCGCCAGCAGCAGCCAGGGGCCAGGGAGCGAGCAGTACTTC.

The chain uses TRBV10-3 and TRBJ1-5, with 8 bases matching TRBD1. The ends lost 2 bases at V and 0 bases at J; junction bases unmatched: 6. CDR3 size: 17 residues. Germline CDR1 ENHRY, CDR2 SYGVKD. CDR3: CAISERDRGYSNQPQHF. CDR3 nucleotides: TGTGCCATCAGTGAGAGAGACAGGGGTTATAGCAATCAGCCCCAGCATTTT.

Only one count was recorded for this clone. The chain combines TRBV2 with TRBJ1-3, with D possibly matching TRBD1 (5 bases). The CDR3 sequence is 18 residues long. V was pared by 7 bases and J by 0 bases, with 22 bases between. CDR1 is SNHLY and CDR2 is FYNNEI in the germline V gene. CDR3 region: CASILGAGDPFSGNTIYF. In DNA form, the CDR3 reads TGTGCCAGCATCCTGGGAGCGGGGGACCCCTTCTCTGGAAACACCATATATTTT.

This clone was recorded a few times. V usage is TRBV7-9 and J usage is TRBJ1-2; D unclear. The length of the CDR3 is 12 residues. The V end lost 1 base, the J end lost 4 bases, and 4 bases lay between the germline ends. The germline CDR1 and CDR2 sequences are SEHNR and FQNEAQ (reference sequence). CDR3 nucleotides: TGTGCCAGCAGCTTAGATATCTATGGCTACACCTTC. This gives the protein CASSLDIYGYTF.

This chain joins TRBV11-2 and TRBJ2-7; 7 bases align to TRBD2. The CDR3 runs 15 residues. J lost 4 bases, V lost 0 bases, and 6 bases had no gene match. The germline V gene has CDR1 SGHAT and CDR2 FQNNGV. The CDR3 nucleotides read TGTGCCAGCAGCTTAGAGCAGGGAGGGGCGTACGAGCAGTACTTC. It codes for CASSLEQGGAYEQYF. Full variable domain (missing parts from reference TRBV11-2 and TRBJ2-7): EAGVAQSPRYKIIEKRQSVAFWCNPISGHATLYWYQQILGQGPKLLIQFQNNGVVDDSQLPKDRFSAERLKGVDSTLKIQPAKLEDSAVYLCASSLEQGGAYEQYFGPGTRLTVT.

The rearrangement links TRBV20-1 to TRBJ1-2; no firm D call. The CDR3 extends over 9 amino acids. Trimming took off 7 bases at V and 6 bases at J, with 6 bases between the two ends. Germline V CDR1 and CDR2: DFQATT, SNEGSKA (reference sequence). The DNA of the CDR3 is TGCAGTGTCCCGGATGGCTACACCTTC. This codes for CSVPDGYTF.

This clone was seen a single time. The V call is TRBV19, the J call TRBJ2-3; 7 bases are a match to TRBD2. Germline V lookup: CDR1 LNHDA, CDR2 SQIVND (reference sequence). CDR3 length equals 16 residues. The junction had 15 bases not matched to a gene; V was cut back by 6 bases and J by 6 bases. The CDR3 loop is CASSSTLAPLRDTQYF. The CDR3 nucleotides read TGTGCCAGTAGCTCAACACTAGCGCCCTTGAGGGATACGCAGTATTTT.

This clone has at least ten counts. J is TRBJ1-4 and V is TRBV5-6; 7 nucleotides align to TRBD1. J was trimmed by 4 bases and V by 4 bases; bases with no gene match: 7. Germline CDR1 is SGHDT and CDR2 is YYEEEE. This CDR3 comprises 15 residues. The CDR3 spells CASSGLGQNNEKLFF. In nucleotides, the CDR3 is TGTGCCAGCAGCGGGTTGGGACAGAATAATGAAAAACTGTTTTTT.

The chain employs TRBV19 and TRBJ2-3, with D maybe TRBD2 (5 bases). CDR3 size: 14 residues. Germline CDR1 and CDR2: LNHDA and SQIVND (reference sequence). Deletions cut 7 bases from V and 1 base from J, with 12 bases between. The CDR3 protein is CASTPPGGTDTQYF. CDR3 nucleotide sequence: TGTGCCAGTACCCCCCCCGGGGGCACAGATACGCAGTATTTT.

The V call is TRBV19, the J call TRBJ1-4; unclear D gene. V was shortened by 3 bases and J by 4 bases, with 9 bases between the two germline ends. CDR1 and CDR2 from the germline V gene are LNHDA and SQIVND (reference sequence). The CDR3 length is 14 residues. The CDR3: CASSIPSLNEKLFF. In DNA form, the CDR3 reads TGTGCCAGTAGTATCCCGAGCCTTAATGAAAAACTGTTTTTT.

The chain combines TRBV3-1 (or the pseudogene TRBV3-2) with TRBJ2-6, with 7 bases fitting TRBD2. Trimming at V came to 1 base and at J to 2 bases, leaving 5 bases not matched to a gene. Per germline, CDR1 LGHDT and CDR2 YNNKEL (reference sequence). The CDR3 length is 17 residues. The CDR3 DNA reads as TGTGCCAGCAGCCAAGGAGGAAGCGGGACTGGGGCCAACGTCCTGACTTTC. This translates into CASSQGGSGTGANVLTF.

This clone was seen more than once but under ten times. The V gene is TRBV5-1, the J gene TRBJ1-6; TRBD1 might be the D (5 bases). Germline CDR1 SGHRS, CDR2 YFSETQ. This CDR3 spans 13 amino acids. The ends were cut back, 3 bases at V and 8 bases at J, with 9 bases in the middle. The CDR3 is CASSSQGDSPLHF. The DNA of the CDR3 is TGCGCCAGCAGCTCCCAAGGGGATTCACCCCTCCACTTT.

This chain uses TRBV18 with TRBJ2-7; TRBD2 is a possible D gene (5 bases). Per germline, CDR1 KGHSH and CDR2 LQKENI. Trimming shortened V by 1 base and J by 0 bases, and 7 bases separated the two germline ends. This CDR3 is built from 14 residues. The CDR3 nucleotides are TGTGCCAGCTCACCACGTGGGAGCTCCTACGAGCAGTACTTC. Protein product: CASSPRGSSYEQYF.

This clone is a singleton in its sample. The rearrangement links TRBV5-5 to TRBJ2-3; 8 positions match TRBD2. Germline-derived CDR1 and CDR2 are SGHKS and YYEKEE (reference sequence). Trimming at V came to 7 bases and at J to 3 bases, leaving 4 bases not matched to a gene. The CDR3 has 13 residues. The CDR3 nucleotides read TGTGCCAGCCGACAGCGGGGGACAGATACGCAGTATTTT. Translating it yields CASRQRGTDTQYF.

The chain carries TRBV3-1 (or the pseudogene TRBV3-2) and TRBJ1-5; D unclear. The CDR3 is made up of 16 amino acids. The germline CDR1 and CDR2 sequences are LGHDT and YNNKEL (reference sequence). Trimming removed 0 bases from V and 4 bases from J, with 13 bases in between. In DNA, the CDR3 is TGTGCCAGCAGCCAAGATATTGGCCCGTTGAATCAGCCCCAGCATTTT. Protein: CASSQDIGPLNQPQHF.